This T cell receptor beta chain was identified in a study of cytomegalovirus exposure and HLA in healthy donors. Comment on this clone: The antigen is unknown.

Assay: immunoSEQ multiplex PCR; the TCRdb copy retains only in-frame clones and omits some. The table has 100,000 to 120,000 clones, more than 70% seen once. The study's findings and limits: Rare TCR sequences predominated, though certain public TCRs were found in many donors.

Germline CDR1 is LNHDA and CDR2 is SQIVND (reference sequence). The CDR3 loop spans 14 amino acids. Trimming took 7 bases from V and 2 from J; bases not matched to a gene: 2. The chain recombines TRBV19 with TRBJ1-5; 10 bases align to TRBD1. This clonotype was sampled from a woman between 18 and 29 years old in good health and CMV-seronegative. Sequencing was carried out using PBMCs. CDR3 sequence: CASTGTGGNQPQHF. CDR3 DNA sequence: TGTGCCAGTACCGGGACAGGGGGCAATCAGCCCCAGCATTTT.